Each of the 20 T cell receptor beta chains below was sequenced from the same sample in a study of T cells in Graves' hyperthyroidism and ophthalmopathy. TCR beta CDR3 regions were amplified from RNA. TCR CDR3 underwent first-round RT-PCR with the HTBI primer set. One entry per CDR3 protein results from TCRdb running MiXCR on the multiplex PCR reads. The sample has more than 500,000 distinct CDR3 sequences; approximately 14% are singletons. The material sequenced was blood. The receptors stem from a woman aged 40-49 years with Graves' hyperthyroidism.

This clonotype has ten or more counts. The chain carries TRBV29-1 and TRBJ2-3; perhaps D is TRBD1 or TRBD2 (5 bases each). V was pared by 2 bases and J by 1 base, with 10 bases between. CDR1 is SQVTM, CDR2 ANQGSEA, per germline. The CDR3 consists of 14 residues. In DNA, the CDR3 is TGCAGCGTTGAACCTGTGGGGGGCACAGATACGCAGTATTTT. Amino acid sequence: CSVEPVGGTDTQYF.

This clonotype was picked up many times. V gene TRBV2 combines with J gene TRBJ2-7; a weak D match, TRBD1 (5 bases). The CDR3 consists of 13 residues. CDR1 and CDR2 from the germline V gene are SNHLY and FYNNEI. V was shortened by 6 bases and J by 2 bases, with 11 bases between the two germline ends. CDR3 nucleotide sequence: TGTGCCAGCAGAAGAACAGGAACCTACGAGCAGTACTTC. Translated: CASRRTGTYEQYF.

This clonotype was seen repeatedly, ten times or more. The chain's CDR3 is CASSPSDQPYEQYF. CDR3 sequence (DNA): TGTGCCAGCAGTCCCTCGGACCAGCCCTACGAGCAGTACTTC. This sequence joins TRBV27 and TRBJ2-7; D is unclear. V was pared by 5 bases and J by 2 bases, with 13 bases between. The V gene's germline CDR1 is MNHEY and CDR2 SMNVEV (reference sequence). The CDR3 is 14 amino acids.

V is TRBV9 and J is TRBJ1-4, with TRBD1 matching 8 bases. This CDR3 spans 15 amino acids. V lost 2 bases, J lost 8 bases, and 8 bases stayed unmatched. Germline V lookup: CDR1 SGDLS, CDR2 YYNGEE. CDR3: CASSVDRGVREKLFF. The CDR3 nucleotides read TGTGCCAGCAGCGTCGACAGGGGAGTTAGGGAAAAACTGTTTTTT.

The chain's CDR3 is CASSLAVAETGQSTDTQYF. In DNA form, the CDR3 reads TGTGCCAGCAGTTTAGCAGTCGCCGAGACAGGGCAAAGCACAGATACGCAGTATTTT. The chain is built from TRBV12-3 or TRBV12-4 and TRBJ2-3, with 7 bases that match TRBD1. The trim removed 0 bases at V and 0 bases at J, leaving 12 bases unmatched. CDR3 length: 19 amino acids.

A few counts support this clonotype. The chain employs TRBV2 and TRBJ2-3, with 8 nucleotides matching TRBD2. Looked up from germline, CDR1 is SNHLY and CDR2 is FYNNEI. Unmatched junction bases numbered 12, after V lost 6 bases and J lost 4 bases. The length of the CDR3 is 16 residues. In DNA, the CDR3 is TGTGCCAGCAGCCATCTGAACAGCGGGAGCCCAGATACGCAGTATTTT. This sequence encodes CASSHLNSGSPDTQYF.

This clonotype was observed at least ten times. The rearrangement links TRBV5-5 to TRBJ2-1; weak D call: TRBD2 (6 bases). Germline CDR1 and CDR2: SGHKS and YYEKEE (reference sequence). V lost 1 base and J lost 0, with 17 bases in between. This CDR3 has 18 residues. CDR3 loop: CASSLISGTDSSYNEQFF. The DNA of the CDR3 is TGTGCCAGCAGCTTGATCTCTGGGACTGACAGCTCCTACAATGAGCAGTTCTTC.

The rearrangement links TRBV6-1 to TRBJ1-1, with a tentative D call TRBD1 (6 bases). The CDR3 sequence is 14 residues long. Germline assignment: CDR1 MNHNS and CDR2 SASEGT. Trimming left V 5 bases short and J 3 bases short, with 13 bases between. CDR3 protein: CASSLRGPDTEAFF. The CDR3 coding sequence is TGTGCCAGCAGTCTTCGGGGGCCAGACACTGAAGCTTTCTTT.

The chain joins TRBV20-1 to TRBJ2-1; 7 bases line up with TRBD2. Trimming took 1 base from V and 1 from J; bases not matched to a gene: 7. The CDR3 consists of 16 residues. CDR1 is DFQATT and CDR2 is SNEGSKA in the germline V gene (reference sequence). The CDR3: CSARVNSGTSYNEQFF. The CDR3 DNA reads as TGCAGTGCTAGAGTTAACAGCGGGACTTCCTACAATGAGCAGTTCTTC.

Many counts were recorded for this clonotype. This chain connects TRBV7-2 to TRBJ2-2, with TRBD2 as a possible D gene (6 bases). Germline values: CDR1 SGHTA, CDR2 FQGNSA. CDR3 length: 13 amino acids. Between the trimmed V and J ends, which lost 7 bases and 5 bases, there was a span of 11 bases. The DNA for the CDR3 is TGTGCCAGCATCATGGGACTGACCGGGGAGCTGTTTTTT. This gives the protein CASIMGLTGELFF.

This clonotype has only one observation. The chain combines TRBV25-1 with TRBJ2-3, with TRBD2 matching 13 bases. The CDR3 runs 16 residues. The V gene end was trimmed by 5 bases and the J gene end by 3 bases; junction bases not matched to a gene: 5. In germline, CDR1 is MGHDK, CDR2 SYGVNS. CDR3: CASSHGLAGVTDTQYF. CDR3 nucleotide sequence: TGTGCCAGCAGTCATGGACTAGCGGGGGTGACAGATACGCAGTATTTT.

In its sample, this clonotype was seen many times. This chain connects TRBV14 to TRBJ1-1, with 7 bases lining up with TRBD1. The V and J ends lost 6 bases and 1 base, in that order; junction bases with no gene match: 8. The CDR3 contains 15 residues. The germline V gene encodes CDR1 SGHDN and CDR2 FVKESK. This chain's CDR3 is CASSLPGTANTEAFF. CDR3 nucleotide sequence: TGTGCCAGCAGTCTTCCCGGGACAGCGAACACTGAAGCTTTCTTT.

This clonotype came up a few times. The chain employs TRBV9 and TRBJ1-4; 7 nucleotides line up with TRBD1. CDR3 length equals 15 residues. Germline V gene sequence: CDR1 SGDLS, CDR2 YYNGEE. Trimming removed 4 bases from V and 5 bases from J; junction bases left unmatched: 8. The DNA for the CDR3 is TGTGCCAGCAGCCCCTCTAACAGGGGCAATGAAAAACTGTTTTTT. Protein sequence: CASSPSNRGNEKLFF.

This clonotype was observed at least ten times. The V and J genes are TRBV11-2 and TRBJ2-1, with TRBD1 as a possible D gene (6 bases). Germline V lookup: CDR1 SGHAT, CDR2 FQNNGV. The V end lost 7 bases, the J end lost 3 bases, and 13 bases lay between the germline ends. CDR3 size: 14 residues. The CDR3 loop is CASIFDRNYNEQFF. CDR3 DNA sequence: TGTGCCAGCATCTTCGACAGGAACTACAATGAGCAGTTCTTC.

This clonotype was picked up many times. The chain combines TRBV20-1 with TRBJ2-3; TRBD1 is a possible D gene (6 bases). Trimming took 3 bases from V and 2 from J, leaving 12 bases between them. The CDR3 runs 14 residues. Per the germline V gene, CDR1 is DFQATT and CDR2 is SNEGSKA (reference sequence). For the CDR3, the DNA is TGCAGTGCTAGCGGCAGGGGCCACACAGATACGCAGTATTTT. It is translated as CSASGRGHTDTQYF.

This clonotype appeared a few times. V gene TRBV10-2 combines with J gene TRBJ1-1, with 11 nucleotides matching TRBD1. V lost 8 bases, J lost 4 bases, and 6 bases stayed unmatched. This CDR3 contains 14 residues. Germline V gives CDR1 WSHSY, CDR2 SAAADI. CDR3 protein: CASHGQGAGTEAFF. The CDR3 DNA sequence: TGCGCCAGCCATGGACAGGGGGCTGGCACTGAAGCTTTCTTT.

Of note for this clonotype: At one of its ends the junction is not consistent with the germline gene, which may arise from a read error. The J gene is TRBJ1-4, the V gene TRBV20-1; D ambiguous. Germline V gene lookup returns CDR1 DFQATT and CDR2 SNEGSKA (reference sequence). The CDR3 runs to 15 residues. The CDR3 nucleotides are TGCAGTGCTAGAGAGAGGAAGGCAACTGATGAAAAACTGTTTTTT. Its protein product is CSARERKATDEKLFF.

Many counts were recorded for this clonotype. The chain is built from TRBV3-1 and TRBJ1-1; D not certain. This CDR3 has 13 amino acids. Germline V gene sequence: CDR1 LGHDT, CDR2 YNNKEL (reference sequence). Deletions cut 3 bases from V and 2 bases from J, with 7 bases between. The chain's CDR3 is CASSQKSNTEAFF. The CDR3 bases are TGTGCCAGCAGCCAGAAAAGCAACACTGAAGCTTTCTTT. Full variable domain (outside the CDR3, taken from reference TRBV3-1 and TRBJ1-1): DTAVSQTPKYLVTQMGNDKSIKCEQNLGHDTMYWYKQDSKKFLKIMFSYNNKELIINETVPNRFSPKSPDKAHLNLHINSLELGDSAVYFCASSQKSNTEAFFGQGTRLTVV.

The gene calls are TRBV5-6 and TRBJ1-6; D is unclear. Trimming took off 5 bases at V and 1 base at J, with 10 bases between the two ends. CDR1 SGHDT and CDR2 YYEEEE come from the germline V gene. The CDR3 has 15 amino acids. CDR3 in DNA: TGTGCCAGCAGGCTCGGTTCGTCCTATAATTCACCCCTCCACTTT. Amino acids: CASRLGSSYNSPLHF.

Many counts were recorded for this clonotype. V is TRBV6-1 and J is TRBJ1-5; 7 bases map to TRBD1. The V and J ends lost 6 bases and 0 bases, in that order; junction bases with no gene match: 8. The CDR3 runs 16 residues. CDR1 and CDR2 (germline): MNHNS, SASEGT. The CDR3 DNA is TGTGCCAGCAGCACTTCCGGGACAGCTAGCAATCAGCCCCAGCATTTT. Amino acids: CASSTSGTASNQPQHF.